This is a list of T cell receptor beta chains from one sample in a study of T cell changes during pregnancy in multiple sclerosis. Data came from immunoSEQ multiplex PCR; TCRdb stores just in-frame clones and leaves some out. The data hold about 56,000 clones, with approximately 91% observed a single time. The material sequenced was CD4+ T cells from peripheral blood mononuclear cells, taken in the third trimester of pregnancy. The source of these receptors is a female donor with multiple sclerosis, enrolled in a pregnancy study. CDR3s include the opening cysteine and the closing phenylalanine or tryptophan. The D gene is left open where the match is weak. Size values are once, few and many counts, or a class for expanded clones, and some rows have none.

clone_size	d_call	j_call	v_call	cdr3_aa	cdr3_nt
few	.	TRBJ1-1	TRBV4-3	CASSQVRGLNTEAFF	TGCGCCAGCAGCCAAGTCAGGGGCCTGAACACTGAAGCTTTCTTT
once	.	TRBJ1-2	TRBV30	CAWNRLGGYTF	TGTGCCTGGAACAGGCTGGGGGGCTACACCTTC
once	.	TRBJ1-2	TRBV7-2	CASSLLTPLTKNGYTF	TGTGCCAGCAGCTTATTAACACCGCTAACTAAGAATGGCTACACCTTC
.	.	TRBJ2-6	TRBV9	CASSPSFLGRAGANVLTF	TGTGCCAGCAGCCCTAGCTTTTTGGGAAGGGCTGGGGCCAACGTCCTGACTTTC
.	.	TRBJ1-3	TRBV11-2	CASSFVGENTIYF	TGTGCCAGCAGCTTCGTAGGGGAAAACACCATATATTTT
.	TRBD1	TRBJ1-4	TRBV6-1	CASSGDRGQRGNEKLFF	TGTGCCAGCAGTGGCGACAGGGGGCAAAGGGGGAATGAAAAACTGTTTTTT
.	TRBD1	TRBJ1-5	TRBV30	CAWSSTGSQPQHF	TGTGCCTGGAGTTCGACAGGGAGTCAGCCCCAGCATTTT
.	.	TRBJ1-4	TRBV30	CAWRSAGEKLFF	TGTGCCTGGAGGTCGGCGGGTGAAAAACTGTTTTTT
.	TRBD1	TRBJ1-4	TRBV2	CASIEGAREKLFF	TGTGCCAGCATAGAGGGGGCGCGGGAAAAACTGTTTTTT
.	.	TRBJ2-7	TRBV7-2	CASSLAENGAYEQYF	TGTGCCAGCAGCTTAGCCGAGAACGGGGCCTACGAGCAGTACTTC
.	.	TRBJ2-7	TRBV7-8	CASSLVTLYEQYF	TGTGCCAGCAGCTTAGTAACCCTATACGAGCAGTACTTC
.	.	TRBJ2-3	TRBV6-6	CASLGQGTDTQYF	TGTGCCAGTTTAGGGCAGGGAACAGATACGCAGTATTTT
.	TRBD1	TRBJ1-5	TRBV7-8	CASSFRQGRGNQPQHF	TGTGCCAGCAGCTTCCGACAGGGGCGAGGGAATCAGCCCCAGCATTTT
once	TRBD2	TRBJ2-2	TRBV5-4	CASSFPTGLAGYTGELFF	TGTGCCAGCAGCTTCCCGACGGGACTAGCGGGGTACACCGGGGAGCTGTTTTTT
.	.	TRBJ1-1	TRBV6-5	CASFPRLPNTEAFF	TGTGCCAGCTTTCCCCGACTCCCGAACACTGAAGCTTTCTTT
.	.	TRBJ1-3	TRBV30	CAWNAGASGNTIYF	TGTGCCTGGAATGCAGGGGCATCTGGAAACACCATATATTTT
.	.	TRBJ1-6	TRBV5-1	CASSSTGSQANSPLHF	TGCGCCAGCAGCTCCACTGGATCCCAGGCGAATTCACCCCTCCACTTT
few	.	TRBJ2-4	TRBV29-1	CSVEDHRSIQYF	TGCAGCGTTGAAGATCATAGGAGCATTCAGTACTTC
many	.	TRBJ1-1	TRBV7-9	CASSLAAGTSGTEAFF	TGTGCCAGCAGCTTAGCGGCCGGGACTTCGGGCACTGAAGCTTTCTTT
once	.	TRBJ1-2	TRBV30	CASNGLQGGGYTF	TGTGCCTCTAACGGGCTCCAAGGGGGTGGCTACACCTTC
.	TRBD1	TRBJ2-7	TRBV7-2	CASSWTGASDEQYF	TGTGCCAGCAGTTGGACAGGGGCGTCGGACGAGCAGTACTTC
.	TRBD2	TRBJ2-1	TRBV9	CASSSLISGRRGQFF	TGTGCCAGCAGCTCCCTGATTAGCGGGAGAAGGGGGCAGTTCTTC
once	.	TRBJ1-1	TRBV19	CASTSQYEAFF	TGTGCCAGTACGTCACAGTATGAAGCTTTCTTT
.	.	TRBJ2-5	TRBV11-2	CASSTGSPIETQYF	TGTGCCAGCAGTACCGGGAGCCCGATAGAGACCCAGTACTTC
.	TRBD1	TRBJ1-2	TRBV27	CASSLSGTGNSPYGYTF	TGTGCCAGCAGTTTATCCGGGACAGGGAACTCCCCCTATGGCTACACCTTC
.	.	TRBJ2-7	TRBV18	CASSPPSIETGLQYF	TGTGCCAGCTCACCGCCCAGTATAGAGACAGGTCTTCAGTACTTC
few	TRBD2	TRBJ2-3	TRBV19	CASSMKAGGPWADTQYF	TGTGCCAGTAGTATGAAGGCGGGGGGGCCGTGGGCAGATACGCAGTATTTT
.	TRBD2	TRBJ2-3	TRBV27	CASSRLAGVDTQYF	TGTGCCAGCAGTAGACTAGCGGGAGTAGATACGCAGTATTTT
.	.	TRBJ1-5	TRBV6-1	CASSLLSNQPQHF	TGTGCCAGCAGCTTGTTGAGCAATCAGCCCCAGCATTTT
.	.	TRBJ1-1	TRBV10-3	CAISESGANTEAFF	TGTGCCATCAGTGAGTCGGGGGCCAACACTGAAGCTTTCTTT
.	.	TRBJ2-7	TRBV7-2	CASSYQETYEQYF	TGTGCCAGCAGCTATCAGGAAACCTACGAGCAGTACTTC
.	.	TRBJ1-1	TRBV6-5	CASHRDTEAFF	TGTGCCAGCCATCGGGACACTGAAGCTTTCTTT
.	.	TRBJ1-1	TRBV25-1	CASITGIETEAFF	TGTGCCAGCATTACAGGGATTGAGACTGAAGCTTTCTTT
few	TRBD1	TRBJ1-4	TRBV6-6	CASSYPPGTGSEKLFF	TGTGCCAGCAGTTACCCGCCCGGGACAGGGTCTGAAAAACTGTTTTTT
.	.	TRBJ1-2	TRBV7-9	CASSDILGGGDYGYTF	TGTGCCAGCAGCGACATCCTAGGGGGAGGGGACTATGGCTACACCTTC
.	.	TRBJ2-3	TRBV11-3	CASSLQGFTDTQYF	TGTGCCAGCAGCTTACAGGGATTCACAGATACGCAGTATTTT
.	.	TRBJ2-5	TRBV18	CASSPFERIQETQYF	TGTGCCAGCTCACCATTTGAGCGGATCCAAGAGACCCAGTACTTC
.	TRBD1	TRBJ2-1	TRBV27	CASSWTGTGGFEQFF	TGTGCCAGCAGTTGGACCGGGACAGGGGGCTTTGAGCAGTTCTTC
.	.	TRBJ1-2	TRBV19	CASSIATGLYGYTF	TGTGCCAGTAGTATCGCGACAGGACTCTATGGCTACACCTTC
.	TRBD1	TRBJ1-5	TRBV6-1	CASSETGGNQPQHF	TGTGCCAGCAGTGAAACAGGGGGAAATCAGCCCCAGCATTTT
.	.	TRBJ2-1	TRBV30	CAWGEFRGGYNEQFF	TGTGCCTGGGGGGAGTTTAGGGGGGGTTACAATGAGCAGTTCTTC
.	.	TRBJ1-1	TRBV11-2	CASSLDLDRAFF	TGTGCCAGCAGCTTAGATCTTGACAGGGCTTTCTTT
.	.	TRBJ1-6	TRBV28	CASSYRDNSPLHF	TGTGCCAGCAGTTACAGAGATAATTCACCCCTCCACTTT
.	.	TRBJ2-2	TRBV7-9	CASSLRDTNTGELFF	TGTGCCAGCAGTCTACGGGATACGAACACCGGGGAGCTGTTTTTT
.	.	TRBJ2-7	TRBV27	CASSSTEHHSYEQYF	TGTGCCAGCAGTTCCACGGAGCACCACTCCTACGAGCAGTACTTC
once	.	TRBJ2-3	TRBV5-1	CASRGTTDTQYF	TGCGCCAGCAGAGGGACAACAGATACGCAGTATTTT
.	.	TRBJ2-7	TRBV5-1	CASSHTEYEQYF	TGCGCCAGCAGTCATACAGAATACGAGCAGTACTTC
few	TRBD1	TRBJ1-2	TRBV6-1	CASSESGQGGYGYTF	TGTGCCAGCAGTGAATCAGGACAGGGTGGCTATGGCTACACCTTC
once	TRBD1	TRBJ2-2	TRBV5-1	CASRGQGVGELFF	TGCGCCAGCAGGGGACAGGGAGTGGGGGAGCTGTTTTTT